This T cell receptor beta chain was sequenced in a study of CD8 T cells in ankylosing spondylitis. In its sample, this clonotype was seen a few times. Its target is not known. The CDR3 extends over 15 amino acids. CDR1 and CDR2 from the germline V gene are KGHSH and LQKENI. Between the trimmed V and J ends, which lost 4 bases and 0 bases, there was a span of 12 bases. Study-wide findings and caveats: A TCR beta motif made of 7 to 9 highly homologous variants seemed typical of ankylosing spondylitis blood.

Quantitative 5'-RACE was performed with molecular barcodes, and it yielded the TCR beta libraries. TCRdb itself ran the 5' RACE reads through MiXCR, one entry per CDR3 protein. The sample lists hundreds of thousands of distinct CDR3 sequences, about 10% occurring once. The clonotype was recovered from a male donor with ankylosing spondylitis. The sequenced sample was blood, either unsorted or a sorted T cell fraction (not recorded which). The rearrangement links TRBV18 to TRBJ1-2, with D uncertain. CDR3 sequence reads: CASSLNSEANYGYTF. For the CDR3, the DNA is TGTGCCAGCTCACTCAACAGCGAAGCTAACTATGGCTACACCTTC.